This T cell receptor (beta chain) was captured by sequencing in a study of spatial heterogeneity in lung cancer (dated by TCRdb to between 2019 and 2020). With respect to the entire study: Beta-chain transcripts were consistently detected in greater numbers than alpha-chain transcripts, which likely reflected higher beta-chain transcript abundance. In the raw uncorrected reads, each unique combination of TCR and UMI appeared more than ten times on average. In non-small cell lung cancer, the study made a quantitative comparison of TCR alpha and beta repertoires among multiple tumor regions, matched nontumor lung and blood. Nonsynonymous mutation counts, determined by whole-exome sequencing of tumor tissue, were related to TCR repertoire features. At surgery, both alpha and beta chains were TCR-sequenced in about 200 tumor regions, 64 matched nontumor lung samples and a few dozen PBMC samples. Results the study describes overall, beyond this receptor: Ubiquitous expanded tumor TCRs were detected in blood more often at tumor resection than at routine follow-up. Additional single-cell paired TCR alpha and beta sequencing was considered necessary to confirm, at a functional level, the hypothesis that regional TCRs recognize regional mutations.

The library was produced with 5' RACE. Data came from a NextSeq 500. In the TCR library protocol, a unique molecular identifier was attached to each TCR cDNA molecule so that PCR and sequencing errors could be corrected. The paper's processing steps were these. TCR identification, UMI-based error correction and CDR3 extraction were performed with Decombinator tools. TCRs above a frequency of 2 per 1,000, corresponding to the top 1% of the tumor frequency distribution, were defined as expanded. Each repertoire was subsampled 100 times to 5,000 TCRs, after which Renyi diversity was computed with the R vegan package. CDR3 similarity networks were built from amino acid triplet string-kernel similarity, connecting CDR3s with pairwise similarity above 0.82. Using fastp trimming at Q25 and MiXCR clonotype assembly, TCRdb reanalyzed the public sequencing data and kept in-frame beta chains. Each CDR3 protein gets just one entry, which takes the most common genes and DNA from the rows behind it. These V and J calls derive from TCRdb rather than the authors' analysis. A total of tens of thousands of distinct CDR3 sequences appear in this sample, around 12% of them only once. 35% to 45% of the sample rests with the top ten.

Comments on this clonotype: Its antigen remains undetermined. Per-base quality was not reported, and no clone a single base away is much larger than it.

The sample's time point label, decoded: sample taken at primary tumor resection. Samples were obtained from 70 to 85 patients with early-stage, untreated non-small cell lung cancer from the lung TRACERx cohort. TCR sequencing used whole RNA extracted from tumor and nontumor lung tissue, or from cryopreserved PBMC samples, without cell sorting. Only patients with enough RNA available from two or more tumor regions were chosen for TCR sequencing. Sequences DFQATT (CDR1) and SNEGSKA (CDR2) are obtained from the germline V gene (reference sequence). Spanning cysteine to phenylalanine, the CDR3 consists of 12 amino acids. The entry retains the CDR3 DNA only, 36 bases that are in frame from base 1. The germline ends are 9 bases apart after V is trimmed by 3 bases and J by 4 bases.

The specimen comprised PBMCs, sampled at surgery. The TCR originated in a male donor with early-stage non-small cell lung cancer. The rearranged chain carries TRBV20-1 and TRBJ2-5, with a weak D call of TRBD1 (5 bases match). At the DNA level, the sequence is TGCAGTGCTAGTGCAGGGCCAGAGACCCAGTACTTC. Translated, this is CSASAGPETQYF.